A single sample is the source of the 19 T cell receptor beta chains below, sequenced in a study of blood T cell repertoires in COVID-19 (dated by TCRdb to about 2020). The method behind the library was the immunoSEQ multiplex PCR assay. The source is immuneACCESS, and TCRdb retained only in-frame sequences with V and J called. Part of the clones is not carried over; for the studies checked, unresolved V genes explain less than half of this, and the remainder is unexplained. The table for this sample lists tens of thousands of clones; around 83% of them were counted only once. Approximately 17% of the sample rests with the top ten. The sequenced sample consisted of peripheral blood. All receptors derive from an older woman with acute or convalescent COVID-19.

The chain joins TRBV7-9 to TRBJ1-2; possible D gene TRBD1, 6 bases. CDR1 and CDR2 from the germline V gene are SEHNR and FQNEAQ (reference sequence). This CDR3 comprises 15 residues. V was pared by 7 bases and J by 4 bases, with 19 bases between. CDR3 DNA sequence: TGTGCCAGCACCCTCTCGGGGGGCGCCAGCTATGGCTACACCTTC. The encoded protein is CASTLSGGASYGYTF.

CDR3 region: CASSQMASGRGGEQFF. The CDR3 DNA reads TGTGCCAGCAGCCAAATGGCTAGCGGGAGAGGGGGGGAGCAGTTCTTC. The chain is built from TRBV3-1 (or the pseudogene TRBV3-2) and TRBJ2-1; 10 bases align to TRBD2. The junction had 11 bases not matched to a gene; V was cut back by 2 bases and J by 10 bases. The CDR3 totals 16 residues. Per the germline V gene, CDR1 is LGHDT and CDR2 is YNNKEL (reference sequence).

V is TRBV19 and J is TRBJ1-6; D is possibly TRBD1 (6 bases). The CDR3 loop spans 17 amino acids. V lost 2 bases, J lost 8 bases, and 19 bases lay in between. CDR1 LNHDA and CDR2 SQIVND come from the germline V gene (reference sequence). The chain's CDR3 is CASSIKQGRQADSPLHF. CDR3 sequence (DNA): TGTGCCAGTAGTATAAAGCAGGGAAGACAGGCGGATTCACCCCTCCACTTT.

This sequence joins TRBV30 and TRBJ1-5, with D unresolved. CDR1 is GTSNPN and CDR2 is SVGIG in the germline V gene (reference sequence). The V gene lost 2 bases and the J gene lost 4 bases, with 9 bases spanning the gap. The length of the CDR3 is 13 residues. CDR3 in amino acids: CAWSHDKNQPQHF. The CDR3, as DNA: TGTGCCTGGAGTCACGACAAGAATCAGCCCCAGCATTTT.

A remark on this clone: One end of the junction is discordant with germline, which a read error may explain. V gene TRBV29-1 combines with J gene TRBJ2-1, with 7 nucleotides matching TRBD1. The length of the CDR3 is 15 residues. CDR1 is SQVTM and CDR2 is ANQGSEA in the germline V gene. The DNA for the CDR3 is TGCAGCGTCGAAGAACGAGACAGGGCATACAATGAGCAGTTCTTC. Translated, it gives CSVEERDRAYNEQFF.

On this clone: At one end the junction does not follow the germline gene, possibly because of a read error. The chain recombines TRBV7-7 with TRBJ2-1, with D unclear. Germline V gene lookup returns CDR1 SSHAT and CDR2 FNYEAQ (reference sequence). The CDR3 runs to 15 residues. As DNA, the CDR3 is TGTGCTAGCAGCCCAATCGCCGGGTGGCTCGATGAGCAGTTCTTC. Translation: CASSPIAGWLDEQFF. The full variable domain, completed using reference TRBV7-7 and TRBJ2-1, is GAGVSQSPRYKVTKRGQDVTLRCDPISSHATLYWYQQALGQGPEFLTYFNYEAQPDKSGLPSDRFSAERPEGSISTLTIQRTEQRDSAMYRCASSPIAGWLDEQFFGPGTRLTVL.

This chain joins TRBV5-5 and TRBJ2-7; 9 nucleotides line up with TRBD1. This CDR3 region has 14 residues. The V gene's germline CDR1 is SGHKS and CDR2 YYEKEE (reference sequence). V gave up 4 bases and J gave up 5 bases; unmatched junction bases: 7. CDR3 sequence (DNA): TGTGCCAGCAGCCGATGGGACAGGGACAACGAGCAGTACTTC. Its translation: CASSRWDRDNEQYF.

V and J are TRBV7-8 and TRBJ2-3; 9 nucleotides agree with TRBD2. The length of the CDR3 is 16 residues. Germline V gene lookup returns CDR1 SGHVS and CDR2 FQNEAQ. V was pared by 4 bases and J by 2 bases, with 7 bases of the junction left unmatched. The CDR3 region has the DNA TGTGCCAGCAGCTGGGTTCCTAGCGGGGACACAGATACGCAGTATTTT. Its translation is CASSWVPSGDTDTQYF.

This rearrangement joins TRBV5-1 to TRBJ1-3, with a weak D call TRBD1 (5 bases). The V gene lost 7 bases and the J gene lost 0 bases, with 8 bases spanning the gap. CDR3 length: 13 residues. Germline loops: CDR1 SGHRS, CDR2 YFSETQ. The DNA for the CDR3 is TGCGCCAGCCGGGGGACCTCTGGAAACACCATATATTTT. It is translated as CASRGTSGNTIYF.

The genes are TRBV5-1 and TRBJ1-6, with 7 bases lining up with TRBD1. Germline lookup yields CDR1 SGHRS and CDR2 YFSETQ. CDR3 length: 14 residues. The junction had 4 bases not matched to a gene; V was cut back by 4 bases and J by 6 bases. CDR3 protein: CASSPGQFNSPLHF. Here the CDR3 DNA reads TGCGCCAGCAGCCCGGGACAGTTTAATTCACCCCTCCACTTT.

This chain joins TRBV2 and TRBJ1-6; D might be TRBD1 (6 bases). The V and J ends lost 11 bases and 9 bases respectively, with 17 bases between them. There are 13 residues in the CDR3. Germline CDR1 is SNHLY and CDR2 is FYNNEI. Here the CDR3 reads CAVQQGGSSPLHF. As DNA, the CDR3 is TGTGCCGTCCAACAGGGAGGGAGTTCACCCCTCCACTTT.

V usage is TRBV5-1 and J usage is TRBJ2-1; 9 bases line up with TRBD1. Germline CDR1 and CDR2: SGHRS and YFSETQ. With 0 bases clipped from V and 7 bases from J, the junction kept 5 bases outside the gene matches. The CDR3 length is 15 residues. CDR3 sequence (DNA): TGCGCCAGCAGCTTGGAAGGGACAGGGTTTAATGAGCAGTTCTTC. Translation: CASSLEGTGFNEQFF.

A note on this clone: The junction does not match germline at one end; this may be a read error. The chain employs TRBV7-7 and TRBJ2-7; no clear D gene. Germline CDR1 is SSHAT and CDR2 is FNYEAQ (reference sequence). The CDR3 consists of 13 residues. CDR3 amino acids: CASSLVTLGEQYF. CDR3 nucleotide sequence: TGTGCTAGCAGCTTAGTGACCCTCGGGGAGCAGTACTTC.

The genes are TRBV3-1 (or the pseudogene TRBV3-2) and TRBJ2-1; TRBD1 might be the D (6 bases). Germline V lookup: CDR1 LGHDT, CDR2 YNNKEL (reference sequence). This CDR3 is built from 14 residues. V was clipped by 3 bases and J by 6 bases, with 12 bases between them. CDR3 protein: CASSHSNRVNEQFF. CDR3 nucleotides: TGTGCCAGCAGCCATTCTAACAGGGTCAATGAGCAGTTCTTC.

The chain links TRBV5-1 to TRBJ2-2, with unresolved D. This CDR3 is built from 13 residues. Germline CDR1 and CDR2: SGHRS and YFSETQ. V was trimmed by 3 bases and J by 6 bases, leaving 9 bases between them. The CDR3 region is CASSSLYPGELFF. The CDR3, as DNA: TGCGCCAGCAGCTCCCTCTACCCCGGGGAGCTGTTTTTT.

CDR3 sequence reads: CASSFSGNPDTQYF. DNA for the CDR3: TGTGCCAGCAGCTTTAGCGGGAACCCAGATACGCAGTATTTT. The rearrangement links TRBV11-2 to TRBJ2-3; 8 bases map to TRBD2. Germline-derived CDR1 and CDR2 are SGHAT and FQNNGV. Losses at the gene ends were 3 bases for V and 4 bases for J; bases not matched to a gene: 3. This CDR3 has 14 residues.

The chain couples TRBV12-5 to TRBJ1-5, with TRBD1 identical over 9 bases. This CDR3 is built from 15 residues. Germline CDR1 reads LGHNT; CDR2 reads FRNRAP. With V trimmed by 2 bases and J by 6 bases, 5 bases remained unmatched. The DNA of the CDR3 is TGTGCTAGTGGTTTGACAGGGGGCGCCGGTCAGCCCCAGCATTTT. Translated, it gives CASGLTGGAGQPQHF.

In its sample, this clone was seen once. This chain joins TRBV7-3 and TRBJ1-1; no clear D gene. The V and J ends lost 2 bases and 0 bases respectively, with 10 bases between them. The CDR3 runs 15 residues. The germline CDR1 and CDR2 sequences are SGHTA and FQGTGA. The CDR3 loop reads CASSLGRSMNTEAFF. CDR3 DNA: TGTGCCAGCAGCTTAGGGAGGTCAATGAACACTGAAGCTTTCTTT.

The V call is TRBV7-2, the J call TRBJ1-3; 8 bases match TRBD1. Germline CDR1 reads SGHTA; CDR2 reads FQGNSA. The trim removed 2 bases at V and 4 bases at J, leaving 7 bases unmatched. This CDR3 has 16 amino acids. The DNA of the CDR3 is TGTGCCAGCAGCTTAAGTATGACAGGGGTCGGAAACACCATATATTTT. Translated, it gives CASSLSMTGVGNTIYF.